The T cell receptor beta chain under discussion was sequenced for a study of shared clonotypes between healthy human individuals. Repertoires were generated with immunoSEQ multiplex PCR, while TCRdb's copy carries only in-frame clones and drops some. The table records approximately 1,500,000 clones, more than 95% of them present only once. V gave up 4 bases and J gave up 0 bases, with 10 bases separating them. Germline CDR1 GTSNPN, CDR2 SVGIG (reference sequence). The length of the CDR3 is 15 residues. The chain recombines TRBV30 with TRBJ2-6, with no clear D. The clonotype comes from a man aged 25 to 40 in good health. Sequenced material: naive CD4+ T cells sorted from blood. Subset indicated: CD45RA+ positively selected. The CDR3 loop reads CAWTKGDSGANVLTF. The CDR3, as DNA: TGTGCCTGGACGAAAGGAGACTCTGGGGCCAACGTCCTGACTTTC. The full variable domain, completed using reference TRBV30 and TRBJ2-6, is SQTIHQWPATLVQPVGSPLSLECTVEGTSNPNLYWYRQAAGRGLQLLFYSVGIGQISSEVPQNLSASRPQDRQFILSSKKLLLSDSGFYLCAWTKGDSGANVLTFGAGSRLTVL.